This TCR beta chain was recorded in a study of radiotherapy plus CTLA-4 blockade in lung cancer. As for the study in general: Patients showed objective responses in 18% of cases, and disease control was achieved by 31%. Study results and caveats: Blood TCR clones of tumor origin expanded after radiotherapy plus ipilimumab. Early shifts in blood T cell clones, with interferon-beta, reportedly predicted response best.

Worth noting for this clone: Its antigen is not known.

Germline trimming cut 2 bases from V and 4 bases from J; bases unmatched to any gene: 7. Germline V gene sequence: CDR1 SGHAT, CDR2 FQNNGV. This CDR3 region has 16 residues. Method: immunoSEQ multiplex PCR; TCRdb's copy keeps in-frame clones and lacks some. The data contain over 12,000 clones, around 87% of them singletons. Chemo-refractory metastatic non-small-cell lung cancer patients received focal radiation with ipilimumab CTLA-4 blockade. This material consisted of peripheral blood, taken from a patient treated with radiotherapy plus ipilimumab. The chain uses TRBV11-2 and TRBJ2-7, with 11 bases lining up with TRBD2. This TCR derives from a human donor with non-small cell lung cancer that progressed on radiotherapy plus ipilimumab. Some clones in this sample may be carry-over from other donors' samples. As DNA, the CDR3 is TGTGCCAGCAGCTTACTCGGCGCTAGCGGGAGGTACGAGCAGTACTTC. Translating gives CASSLLGASGRYEQYF.